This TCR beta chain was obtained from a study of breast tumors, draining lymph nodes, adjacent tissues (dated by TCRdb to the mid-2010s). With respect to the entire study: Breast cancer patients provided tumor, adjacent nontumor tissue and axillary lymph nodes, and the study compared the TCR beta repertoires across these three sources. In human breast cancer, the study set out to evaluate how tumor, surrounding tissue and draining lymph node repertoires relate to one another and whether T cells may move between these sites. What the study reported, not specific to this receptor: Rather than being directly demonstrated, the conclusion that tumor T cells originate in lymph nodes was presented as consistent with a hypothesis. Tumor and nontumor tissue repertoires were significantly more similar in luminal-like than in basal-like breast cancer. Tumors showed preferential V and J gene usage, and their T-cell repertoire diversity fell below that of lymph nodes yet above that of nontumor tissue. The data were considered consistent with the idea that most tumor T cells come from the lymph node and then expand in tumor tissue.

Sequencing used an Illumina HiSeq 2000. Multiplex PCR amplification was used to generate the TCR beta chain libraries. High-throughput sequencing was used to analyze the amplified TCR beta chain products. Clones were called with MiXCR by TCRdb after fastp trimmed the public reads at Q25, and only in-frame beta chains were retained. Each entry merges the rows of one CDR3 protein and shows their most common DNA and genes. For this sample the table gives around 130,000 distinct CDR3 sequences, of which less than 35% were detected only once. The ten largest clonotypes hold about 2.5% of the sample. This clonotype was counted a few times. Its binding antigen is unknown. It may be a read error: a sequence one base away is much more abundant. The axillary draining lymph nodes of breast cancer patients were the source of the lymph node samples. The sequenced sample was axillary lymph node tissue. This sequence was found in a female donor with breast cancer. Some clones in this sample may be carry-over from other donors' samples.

For the CDR3, the sequence is CATQRARNSPLHF. The DNA is as follows: TGTGCCACCCAGCGGGCGCGGAATTCACCCCTCCACTTT. The V and J genes are TRBV6-1 and TRBJ1-6; the D gene cannot be resolved reliably. At the junction V is shortened by 10 bases and J by 7 bases, with 14 bases in between. The CDR3 spans 13 residues, from the cysteine through the phenylalanine. Just the 39-base CDR3 DNA is kept, in frame starting at base 1. CDR1 MNHNS and CDR2 SASEGT were looked up in the germline V gene.